This T cell receptor (beta chain) was profiled in a study of T cell repertoires in cytomegalovirus infection. Study-level information: Recently identified HLA-C-restricted CMV epitopes were used, and well-studied HLA-B-restricted CMV epitopes were used as well. Shared public TCR beta signatures pointed to both CMV infection and a matching HLA type.

On this clonotype itself: The antigen is not known. An end of the junction does not agree with germline; a read error may underlie this.

The CDR3 consists of 13 residues. The germline CDR1 and CDR2 sequences are SGHTA and FQGNSA. Each CDR3 protein gets one entry after TCRdb re-called the reads with MiXCR. The sample yields about 700,000 distinct CDR3 sequences, around 32% seen once. The source material was cultured PBMCs, sampled from culture after CMV antigen stimulation. This TCR derives from a human donor in good health (CMV status not recorded). Some clones in this sample may be carry-over from other donors' samples. V gene TRBV7-2 combines with J gene TRBJ2-7; D is unclear. Here the CDR3 DNA reads TGTGTCAGCAGCTTAGGACCCTCCTACGAGCAGTACTTC. Translated: CVSSLGPSYEQYF. Using reference TRBV7-2 and TRBJ2-7 for the parts outside the CDR3, the full variable domain is GAGVSQSPSNKVTEKGKDVELRCDPISGHTALYWYRQSLGQGLEFLIYFQGNSAPDKSGLPSDRFSAERTGGSVSTLTIQRTQQEDSAVYLCVSSLGPSYEQYFGPGTRLTVT.